The clone carrying this T cell receptor beta chain occurred many times. No antigen is known for it. These data originate in a study of T cells in Graves' hyperthyroidism and ophthalmopathy. The CDR3 has 16 residues. V was cut by 0 bases and J by 0 bases, with 6 bases left in between. Per germline, CDR1 LNHNV and CDR2 YYDKDF (reference sequence). Study-wide results and limits: The authors' 13 V-J model separated ophthalmopathy from stable hyperthyroidism.

Researchers amplified the TCR beta CDR3 regions from RNA transcripts. TCR CDR3 regions were first amplified by RT-PCR with HTBI primers. Using its own MiXCR run on the multiplex PCR reads, TCRdb lists one record per CDR3 protein. The sample gives fewer than 650,000 distinct CDR3 sequences, over 12% of which show up once; about 4% is in the top ten. The sequencing input was blood. The genes are TRBV15 and TRBJ2-6; D not resolved. This TCR derives from a woman between 40 and 55 years old with Graves' ophthalmopathy. CDR3 DNA sequence: TGTGCCACCAGCAGAGAAATGAGCTCTGGGGCCAACGTCCTGACTTTC. This encodes CATSREMSSGANVLTF. The full variable domain, in which reference TRBV15 and TRBJ2-6 provide the parts outside the CDR3, is DAMVIQNPRYQVTQFGKPVTLSCSQTLNHNVMYWYQQKSSQAPKLLFHYYDKDFNNEADTPDNFQSRRPNTSFCFLDIRSPGLGDTAMYLCATSREMSSGANVLTFGAGSRLTVL.